The 23 T cell receptor beta chains presented below share a single source sample, sequenced in a study of cytomegalovirus exposure and HLA in healthy donors. PCR employed 60 Vbeta and 13 Jbeta primers. Only in-frame clones appear in the TCRdb table, and some are missing; sequencing was by immunoSEQ multiplex PCR. The data show around 190,000 clones, with 70% to 75% seen just once and more than 4% held by the top ten. Material for sequencing was PBMCs. These receptors originate from a man aged 30 to 39 in good health and CMV-seropositive.

V is TRBV7-2 and J is TRBJ2-7, with unresolved D. V lost 5 bases to trimming and J lost 0 bases, with 11 bases between them. The germline gives CDR1 SGHTA, CDR2 FQGNSA. The CDR3 runs 14 residues. In DNA, the CDR3 is TGTGCCAGCAGCCCCCGACTGAGCTCCTACGAGCAGTACTTC. It specifies CASSPRLSSYEQYF.

The chain combines TRBV7-9 with TRBJ2-5, with D possibly being TRBD2 (6 bases). This CDR3 comprises 15 residues. Per the germline V gene, CDR1 is SEHNR and CDR2 is FQNEAQ (reference sequence). Deletions cut 1 base from V and 2 bases from J, with 11 bases between. The CDR3 region has the DNA TGTGCCAGCAGCTTAGTCGGGACTTTGCAAGAGACCCAGTACTTC. Protein product: CASSLVGTLQETQYF.

This clone has a handful of counts. This chain uses TRBV5-8 with TRBJ1-1; the match to TRBD1 covers 7 bases. CDR1 SGHTS and CDR2 YDEGEE come from the germline V gene. The trim removed 2 bases at V and 5 bases at J, leaving 6 bases unmatched. The CDR3 extends over 14 amino acids. DNA of the CDR3: TGTGCCAGCAGCTTAGGGGGCGGAAGAACTGAAGCTTTCTTT. This codes for CASSLGGGRTEAFF.

The rearrangement uses TRBV2 and TRBJ1-5; no reliable D call. The CDR3 extends over 15 amino acids. Trimming left V 2 bases short and J 3 bases short, with 11 bases between. Germline V gives CDR1 SNHLY, CDR2 FYNNEI. The CDR3 here is CASSELAGFNQPQHF. The CDR3 DNA follows: TGTGCCAGCAGTGAATTAGCGGGTTTCAATCAGCCCCAGCATTTT.

V gene TRBV11-2 combines with J gene TRBJ2-3; TRBD2 matches 14 bases. The CDR3 is 16 amino acids. Germline V gene lookup returns CDR1 SGHAT and CDR2 FQNNGV. V shed 5 bases and J 6 bases; nucleotides not matched to a gene: 7. For the CDR3, the DNA is TGTGCCAGCAGCGGGTGGACTAGCGGGGGGACGGATACGCAGTATTTT. Protein product: CASSGWTSGGTDTQYF.

V usage is TRBV19 and J usage is TRBJ1-1; D gene ambiguous. In germline, CDR1 is LNHDA, CDR2 SQIVND (reference sequence). The CDR3 extends over 15 amino acids. Trimming took off 5 bases at V and 7 bases at J, with 20 bases between the two ends. The CDR3 DNA follows: TGTGCCAGTAGTTCCTCGGAGGCGGGAATTGTTGAAGCTTTCTTT. It specifies CASSSSEAGIVEAFF.

V gene TRBV7-9 combines with J gene TRBJ2-1; D might be TRBD2 (5 bases). Germline CDR1 is SEHNR and CDR2 is FQNEAQ (reference sequence). The CDR3 has 11 residues. V was shortened by 7 bases and J by 12 bases, with 13 bases between the two germline ends. CDR3 residues: CASTKDSGQFF. For the CDR3, the DNA is TGTGCCAGCACCAAGGACTCGGGGCAGTTCTTC.

This clone was observed once. The chain couples TRBV19 to TRBJ1-2; D perhaps matches TRBD1 (6 bases). The V gene's germline CDR1 is LNHDA and CDR2 SQIVND (reference sequence). Trimming took off 6 bases at V and 0 bases at J, with 14 bases between the two ends. This CDR3 contains 15 residues. CDR3: CASRGGHSPNYGYTF. In DNA, the CDR3 is TGTGCCAGTAGGGGGGGGCACTCTCCTAACTATGGCTACACCTTC.

This rearrangement joins TRBV5-5 to TRBJ2-3, with 7 bases aligning to TRBD2. The germline gives CDR1 SGHKS, CDR2 YYEKEE (reference sequence). The CDR3 runs to 15 residues. J was trimmed by 0 bases and V by 5 bases; bases with no gene match: 6. DNA for the CDR3: TGTGCCAGCAGTCGGAGCGGGGCAAGCACAGATACGCAGTATTTT. Its translation: CASSRSGASTDTQYF.

The V and J genes are TRBV10-3 and TRBJ1-1; the D gene is possibly TRBD1 (5 bases). V shed 8 bases and J shed 4 bases, with 11 bases lying between them. Germline V CDR1 and CDR2: ENHRY, SYGVKD. The CDR3 runs to 12 residues. This CDR3 reads CAIRGGGTEAFF. Here the CDR3 DNA reads TGTGCCATCCGGGGGGGAGGCACTGAAGCTTTCTTT.

This clone was picked up one time. The CDR3 spells CASSGTGHGYTF. CDR3 nucleotides: TGCGCCAGCAGCGGGACAGGCCATGGCTACACCTTC. J is TRBJ1-2 and V is TRBV5-1; 8 bases agree with TRBD1. V shed 4 bases, J shed 6 bases, and the junction held 2 bases outside the gene matches. CDR1 SGHRS and CDR2 YFSETQ come from the germline V gene. The CDR3 runs 12 residues.

The chain uses TRBV9 and TRBJ2-5; 8 nucleotides align to TRBD2. The V and J ends lost 0 bases and 5 bases, in that order; junction bases with no gene match: 9. The CDR3 contains 16 residues. Germline loops: CDR1 SGDLS, CDR2 YYNGEE. This CDR3 is CASSVGLRGVGETQYF. CDR3 DNA: TGTGCCAGCAGCGTAGGTCTGCGGGGGGTCGGGGAGACCCAGTACTTC. The complete variable domain, with remaining parts taken from reference TRBV9 and TRBJ2-5, reads DSGVTQTPKHLITATGQRVTLRCSPRSGDLSVYWYQQSLDQGLQFLIQYYNGEERAKGNILERFSAQQFPDLHSELNLSSLELGDSALYFCASSVGLRGVGETQYFGPGTRLLVL.

This clone showed up just once. The genes are TRBV2 and TRBJ2-5, with D perhaps matching TRBD2 (6 bases). Trimming cost V 8 bases and J 1 base, with 14 bases left between them. Germline V gene lookup returns CDR1 SNHLY and CDR2 FYNNEI. The CDR3 contains 14 residues. CDR3 nucleotides: TGTGCCAGCTCTCGCGAGGGAGGCCAAGAGACCCAGTACTTC. This sequence encodes CASSREGGQETQYF.

V gene TRBV2 combines with J gene TRBJ1-5; the D gene is possibly TRBD1 (5 bases). The germline gives CDR1 SNHLY, CDR2 FYNNEI. V gave up 6 bases and J gave up 9 bases, with 15 bases separating them. This CDR3 contains 13 residues. The CDR3 here is CASRGEGSRPQHF. The CDR3 bases are TGTGCCAGCAGGGGGGAGGGTTCACGGCCCCAGCATTTT.

The chain recombines TRBV7-2 with TRBJ2-5; TRBD2 agrees at 9 bases. Trimming removed 4 bases from V and 4 bases from J; junction bases left unmatched: 4. The CDR3 contains 14 residues. Germline CDR1 reads SGHTA; CDR2 reads FQGNSA. In DNA, the CDR3 is TGTGCCAGCAGCTGGGGACTAGCTGGAGAGACCCAGTACTTC. The encoded protein is CASSWGLAGETQYF.

The V call is TRBV28, the J call TRBJ2-7; D uncertain. The CDR3 loop spans 14 amino acids. The ends were cut back, 2 bases at V and 1 base at J, with 9 bases in the middle. Germline-derived CDR1 and CDR2 are MDHEN and SYDVKM. CDR3 nucleotides: TGTGCCAGCAGTTTAGGTGGAGCTTCCTACGAGCAGTACTTC. The encoded protein is CASSLGGASYEQYF.

This sequence joins TRBV7-2 and TRBJ1-1; 9 bases map to TRBD1. The CDR3 length is 12 residues. Germline assignment: CDR1 SGHTA and CDR2 FQGNSA. The V gene end was trimmed by 5 bases and the J gene end by 11 bases; junction bases not matched to a gene: 6. The CDR3 spells CASSARDREAFF. The CDR3 DNA reads as TGTGCCAGCAGCGCCCGGGACAGGGAGGCTTTCTTT.

The chain is built from TRBV5-1 and TRBJ1-2, with D maybe TRBD1 (5 bases). V gave up 2 bases and J gave up 4 bases, with 9 bases separating them. This CDR3 region has 13 residues. Germline CDR1 reads SGHRS; CDR2 reads YFSETQ. Here the CDR3 DNA reads TGCGCCAGCAGCTTAGACAGCAGCTATGGCTACACCTTC. Translating gives CASSLDSSYGYTF.

The rearrangement uses TRBV30 and TRBJ1-1; no clear D gene. Trimming stripped 5 bases from V and 4 bases from J, with 14 bases between. The CDR3 is 13 residues long. The V gene's germline CDR1 is GTSNPN and CDR2 SVGIG (reference sequence). Here the CDR3 DNA reads TGTGCCTGGCACGGGTCGCGCGGCACTGAAGCTTTCTTT. Translating gives CAWHGSRGTEAFF.

This chain joins TRBV11-2 and TRBJ2-1; TRBD2 matches 10 bases. Trimming at V came to 1 base and at J to 12 bases, leaving 9 bases not matched to a gene. The CDR3 extends over 15 amino acids. CDR1 is SGHAT and CDR2 is FQNNGV in the germline V gene. The CDR3 region is CASSLGPSGGPSQFF. The CDR3 DNA sequence: TGTGCCAGCAGCTTAGGGCCTAGCGGGGGCCCCTCGCAGTTCTTC.

This chain joins TRBV27 and TRBJ2-1, with a possible D match to TRBD1 (6 bases). The germline gives CDR1 MNHEY, CDR2 SMNVEV (reference sequence). V was shortened by 6 bases and J by 4 bases, with 16 bases between the two germline ends. The CDR3 spans 15 residues. The CDR3 sequence is CASSIRGYTYNEQFF. Written as DNA, the CDR3 is TGTGCCAGCAGCATAAGGGGGTATACTTACAATGAGCAGTTCTTC.

The chain couples TRBV2 to TRBJ1-5; D remains unclear. V lost 6 bases to trimming and J lost 3 bases, with 18 bases between them. Per germline, CDR1 SNHLY and CDR2 FYNNEI. This CDR3 region has 16 residues. CDR3 amino acids: CASSSDQVAINQPQHF. The CDR3 region has the DNA TGTGCCAGCAGCAGTGACCAGGTGGCGATCAATCAGCCCCAGCATTTT.

The J gene is TRBJ2-2, the V gene TRBV5-1; D might be TRBD2 (6 bases). V lost 3 bases, J lost 4 bases, and 10 bases lay in between. Germline V lookup: CDR1 SGHRS, CDR2 YFSETQ. The CDR3 consists of 14 residues. CDR3 sequence: CASSSWGVTGELFF. The CDR3 DNA is TGCGCCAGCAGCTCTTGGGGGGTCACCGGGGAGCTGTTTTTT.